This TCR beta chain was identified during a study of shared clonotypes between healthy human individuals. On the study more broadly: The study used three CD4 naive, three CD4 memory, two CD8 naive and one CD8 memory plate per donor.

It was into CD45RA+ naive and CD45RA-negative memory subsets that the CD4+ cells were split. When replicate PCRs were run on sorted subsets, they used about 220 ng DNA, about 31,000 T cell genomes. Produced via immunoSEQ multiplex PCR; TCRdb's table is partial and in-frame only. Of millions of clones listed, roughly 92% are singletons. Germline V gives CDR1 GTSNPN, CDR2 SVGIG (reference sequence). This CDR3 region has 13 residues. V lost 5 bases to trimming and J lost 3 bases, with 13 bases between them. Material: naive CD4+ T cells sorted from blood. Noted subset: CD45RA+ positively selected. The sequence was collected from a man aged 18 to 29 in good health. The chain combines TRBV30 with TRBJ1-1, with D maybe TRBD1 (6 bases). CDR3 nucleotides: TGTGCCTGGGGCTACAGGGTGGACACTGAAGCTTTCTTT. Amino acid sequence: CAWGYRVDTEAFF.